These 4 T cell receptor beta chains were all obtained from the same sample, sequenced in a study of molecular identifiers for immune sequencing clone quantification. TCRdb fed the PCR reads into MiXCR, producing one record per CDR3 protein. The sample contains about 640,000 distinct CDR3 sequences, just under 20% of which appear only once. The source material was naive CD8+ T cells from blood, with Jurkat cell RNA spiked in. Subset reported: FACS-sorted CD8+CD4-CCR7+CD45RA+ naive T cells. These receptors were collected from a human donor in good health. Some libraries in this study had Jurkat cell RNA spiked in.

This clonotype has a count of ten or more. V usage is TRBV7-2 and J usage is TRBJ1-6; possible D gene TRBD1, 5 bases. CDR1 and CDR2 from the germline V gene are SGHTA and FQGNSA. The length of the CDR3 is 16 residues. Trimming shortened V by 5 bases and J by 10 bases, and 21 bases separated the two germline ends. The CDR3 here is CASSLYGGGFGSPLHF. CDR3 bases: TGTGCCAGCAGCCTATACGGTGGGGGGTTCGGGTCACCCCTCCACTTT.

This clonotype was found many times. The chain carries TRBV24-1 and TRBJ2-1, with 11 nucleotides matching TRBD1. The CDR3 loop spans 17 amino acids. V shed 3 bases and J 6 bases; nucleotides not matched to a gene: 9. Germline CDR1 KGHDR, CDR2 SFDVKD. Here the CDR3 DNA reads TGTGCCACCAGTGATATGGACAGGGGGCGGCCCCCCAATGAGCAGTTCTTC. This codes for CATSDMDRGRPPNEQFF.

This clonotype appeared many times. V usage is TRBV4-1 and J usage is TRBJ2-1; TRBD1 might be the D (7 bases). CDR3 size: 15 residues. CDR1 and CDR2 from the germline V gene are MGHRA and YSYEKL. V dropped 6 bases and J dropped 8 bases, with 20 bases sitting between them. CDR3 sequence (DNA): TGCGCCAGCAGTGACAGGGCATCGAGGGACTATGAGCAGTTCTTC. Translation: CASSDRASRDYEQFF.

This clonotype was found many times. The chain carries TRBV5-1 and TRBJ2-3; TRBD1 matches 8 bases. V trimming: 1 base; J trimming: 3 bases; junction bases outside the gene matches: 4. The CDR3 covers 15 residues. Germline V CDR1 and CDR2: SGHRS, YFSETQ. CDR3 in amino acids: CASSLNTGGTDTQYF. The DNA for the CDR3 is TGCGCCAGCAGCTTGAACACAGGGGGGACAGATACGCAGTATTTT.